Detailed here is one T cell receptor (beta chain). Antigen specificity is unknown. The data were taken from a study of untreated major depressive disorder. For sex, age, current smoking status and body mass index, every depressed patient had a pairwise-matched non-depressed control. No current or lifetime mood disorder and depressive symptom score of 5 or less defined controls. No major medical conditions, Axis I/II comorbidities, regular medication, or illicit drugs. The ends were cut back, 8 bases at V and 5 bases at J, with 10 bases in the middle. Germline V gene lookup returns CDR1 MGHDK and CDR2 SYGVNS. The CDR3 runs 11 residues. Assay used: immunoSEQ multiplex PCR; TCRdb lists only in-frame clones, some missing. The profile shows about 21,000 clones, over 80% of them singletons. Findings of the study overall: Private clones made up every subject's top five TRBV05-01 clones.

The chain combines TRBV25-1 with TRBJ2-7, with unresolved D. The receptor was derived from a man aged 25 to 40 in good health. The specimen sequenced was CD4+ T cells from PBMCs. Here the CDR3 reads CASAERNEQYF. The DNA of the CDR3 is TGTGCCAGCGCAGAGAGGAACGAGCAGTACTTC.